Presented here are 20 T cell receptor beta chains from one specimen sequenced in a study of blood T cells in healthy people across ages. The authors ran a second PCR of roughly 6 to 12 cycles using a sample-barcoded 5' primer and a J-beta primer mix. TCRdb processed the 5' RACE reads anew with MiXCR; each CDR3 protein has one entry. The sample lists approximately 1,000,000 distinct CDR3 sequences; less than 45% were seen once. Sequenced sample: blood. All receptors derive from a man younger than 35 in good health.

The rearrangement uses TRBV4-2 and TRBJ2-7; D tentatively reads TRBD1 or TRBD2 (5 bases each). Germline CDR1 reads LGHNA; CDR2 reads YNFKEQ. Between the trimmed V and J ends, which lost 0 bases and 4 bases, there was a span of 13 bases. CDR3 length: 15 amino acids. The CDR3 nucleotides read TGTGCCAGCAGCCAAGATACGAGGGGCCATTACGAGCAGTACTTC. Amino acid sequence: CASSQDTRGHYEQYF.

In its sample, this clonotype was seen a few times. The chain carries TRBV20-1 and TRBJ1-2; TRBD1 is a possible D gene (5 bases). Germline CDR1 DFQATT, CDR2 SNEGSKA (reference sequence). The CDR3 runs to 13 residues. The ends were cut back, 3 bases at V and 6 bases at J, with 14 bases in the middle. CDR3 sequence (DNA): TGCAGTGCTAGCCAGGGATTGATTGATGGCTACACCTTC. Protein: CSASQGLIDGYTF.

In this sample, this clonotype turned up once. The junction and the germline gene differ at one end; a read error may be behind it. V is TRBV24-1 and J is TRBJ1-5; maybe TRBD1 (5 bases). The CDR3 runs to 16 residues. The germline gives CDR1 KGHDR, CDR2 SFDVKD. Here the CDR3 reads CAISDPGSDSNQPQHF. As DNA, the CDR3 is TGTGCCATCAGTGACCCAGGGAGCGATAGCAATCAGCCCCAGCATTTT.

The CDR3 sequence: CASSFVGGHNEQFF. The CDR3 bases are TGTGCCAGCAGTTTTGTCGGGGGGCACAATGAGCAGTTCTTC. The genes are TRBV27 and TRBJ2-1; D might be TRBD2 (7 bases). Germline V gene lookup returns CDR1 MNHEY and CDR2 SMNVEV (reference sequence). The CDR3 spans 14 residues. The V end lost 3 bases, the J end lost 5 bases, and 11 bases lay between the germline ends.

This clonotype has just a few counts. The CDR3 DNA sequence: TGTGCCAGCAGCTGGAATCCTTTTACTAGGAGGGGAGAGACCCAGTACTTC. It codes for CASSWNPFTRRGETQYF. The chain links TRBV7-8 to TRBJ2-5; D might be TRBD2 (6 bases). Trimming took 4 bases from V and 4 from J, leaving 22 bases between them. CDR3 length: 17 amino acids. CDR1 and CDR2 (germline): SGHVS, FQNEAQ.

This clonotype has a count of ten or more. The V and J genes are TRBV20-1 and TRBJ2-2; D unclear. Trimming shortened V by 3 bases and J by 3 bases, and 8 bases separated the two germline ends. Per germline, CDR1 DFQATT and CDR2 SNEGSKA (reference sequence). The CDR3 loop spans 13 amino acids. CDR3 sequence (DNA): TGCAGTGCTAGGCGTTGGGACACCGGGGAGCTGTTTTTT. Amino acid sequence: CSARRWDTGELFF.

This clonotype was counted a few times. CDR3 loop: CSKKFGGETQYF. CDR3 nucleotide sequence: TGCAGCAAGAAATTTGGGGGAGAGACCCAGTACTTC. This rearrangement joins TRBV29-1 to TRBJ2-5, with D possibly called TRBD1 or TRBD2 (5 bases each). This CDR3 is 12 amino acids long. Trimming stripped 8 bases from V and 4 bases from J, with 14 bases between. CDR1 is SQVTM, CDR2 ANQGSEA, per germline.

As for this clonotype: A much larger clone sits a single nucleotide away, making a read error possible. V gene TRBV12-3 or TRBV12-4 combines with J gene TRBJ2-3, with TRBD2 matching over 9 bases. This CDR3 has 16 amino acids. CDR3 residues: CAGSFGGGASTDTQYF. The CDR3 bases are TGTGCCGGCAGTTTCGGCGGGGGGGCTAGCACAGATACGCAGTATTTT.

This clonotype was counted a few times. This chain joins TRBV4-1 and TRBJ2-1; 9 nucleotides align to TRBD2. J lost 2 bases, V lost 3 bases, and 2 bases had no gene match. Per the germline V gene, CDR1 is MGHRA and CDR2 is YSYEKL. The length of the CDR3 is 15 residues. DNA of the CDR3: TGCGCCAGCAGCCATAGCGGGGGAACCTACAATGAGCAGTTCTTC. Residues: CASSHSGGTYNEQFF.

Concerning this clonotype itself: Mismatch with germline at one junction end may stem from a read error. The J gene is TRBJ2-3, the V gene TRBV5-1; 7 positions agree with TRBD2. The CDR3 consists of 15 residues. The germline V gene encodes CDR1 SGHRS and CDR2 YFSETQ. The CDR3 spells CASSQASGPGDAQYF. CDR3 DNA: TGCGCCAGCAGCCAGGCTAGCGGCCCCGGAGATGCGCAGTATTTT.

The genes are TRBV30 and TRBJ1-1; 7 bases are shared with TRBD1. Trimming took 5 bases from V and 2 from J; bases not matched to a gene: 8. Germline lookup yields CDR1 GTSNPN and CDR2 SVGIG (reference sequence). This CDR3 is built from 14 residues. The CDR3 reads CAWSMGQTNTEAFF. The CDR3, as DNA: TGTGCCTGGTCTATGGGACAGACCAACACTGAAGCTTTCTTT.

The J gene is TRBJ2-2, the V gene TRBV5-6, with D possibly being TRBD1 (6 bases). Germline V lookup: CDR1 SGHDT, CDR2 YYEEEE. CDR3 length: 16 residues. V lost 4 bases to trimming and J lost 4 bases, with 17 bases between them. DNA for the CDR3: TGTGCCAGCAGCGTAGAACAGGGAGAATCCACCGGGGAGCTGTTTTTT. As protein: CASSVEQGESTGELFF.

In regard to this clonotype: The junction differs from germline at one of its ends, possibly a read error. J is TRBJ1-6 and V is TRBV4-3; no firm D call. The CDR3 covers 13 residues. CDR1 and CDR2 from the germline V gene are LGHNA and YSLEER. This CDR3 reads CASNQEVTLPLHF. The CDR3 nucleotides are TGCGCCAGCAACCAAGAGGTCACACTACCCCTCCACTTT.

The rearrangement uses TRBV12-3 or TRBV12-4 and TRBJ2-7, with D perhaps TRBD1 or TRBD2 (5 bases each). V dropped 2 bases and J dropped 1 base, with 12 bases sitting between them. There are 15 residues in the CDR3. DNA of the CDR3: TGTGCCAGCAGTTTATCCCGGGACGGATCCTACGAGCAGTACTTC. Translating gives CASSLSRDGSYEQYF.

Notes on this clonotype: At one end the junction does not follow the germline gene, possibly because of a read error. The chain joins TRBV15 to TRBJ1-5; 7 nucleotides match TRBD1. There are 16 residues in the CDR3. Germline CDR1 is LNHNV and CDR2 is YYDKDF (reference sequence). The CDR3 here is CATSRDRWGQTQPPHF. In DNA form, the CDR3 reads TGTGCCACCAGCAGAGATCGATGGGGACAGACTCAGCCCCCGCATTTT.

In the case of this clonotype: The junction differs from germline at one of its ends, possibly a read error. The chain employs TRBV20-1 and TRBJ2-5; possible D gene TRBD1, 5 bases. The CDR3 loop spans 13 amino acids. Germline V gives CDR1 DFQATT, CDR2 SNEGSKA (reference sequence). The CDR3 coding sequence is TGCAGTGTTAGACCGACAGTTTTGAATGAGCAGTACTTC. Translating gives CSVRPTVLNEQYF.

The chain couples TRBV7-9 to TRBJ1-2; D might be TRBD1 (6 bases). Germline V lookup: CDR1 SEHNR, CDR2 FQNEAQ (reference sequence). The CDR3 has 14 residues. V lost 5 bases and J lost 4, with 14 bases in between. This chain's CDR3 is CASSASQGFYGYTF. In DNA, the CDR3 is TGTGCCAGCAGCGCCTCACAGGGTTTCTATGGCTACACCTTC.

The J gene is TRBJ2-3, the V gene TRBV12-5; D remains ambiguous. The length of the CDR3 is 11 residues. V was pared by 3 bases and J by 6 bases, with 4 bases between. Germline V gives CDR1 LGHNT, CDR2 FRNRAP. CDR3 residues: CASGLLDTQYF. The CDR3 nucleotides are TGTGCTAGTGGTTTATTGGATACGCAGTATTTT.

Worth noting for this clonotype: An end of the junction differs from the germline gene, which may be a read error. J is TRBJ1-1 and V is TRBV6-4; D is perhaps TRBD1 (5 bases). This CDR3 is built from 13 residues. The V gene's germline CDR1 is MRHNA and CDR2 SNTAGT. CDR3 sequence: CASSEGRNAEAFF. The CDR3 nucleotides read TGTGCCAGCAGTGAGGGACGGAACGCTGAAGCTTTCTTT.

This chain uses TRBV4-1 with TRBJ2-7; 7 bases are a match to TRBD2. This CDR3 has 15 amino acids. Trimming at V came to 1 base and at J to 6 bases, leaving 9 bases not matched to a gene. The germline CDR1 and CDR2 sequences are MGHRA and YSYEKL. The CDR3 nucleotides read TGCGCCAGCAGCCAAGCTTGGCTAGCGGCTCGCGAGCAGTACTTC. It specifies CASSQAWLAAREQYF.